Reported below is one TCR beta chain. What it binds is unknown. Healthy individuals of Caucasian origin from Russia, aged about 6 to 100, served as donors. The ends were cut back, 2 bases at V and 10 bases at J, with 12 bases in the middle. Germline CDR1 reads MNHEY; CDR2 reads SVGAGI. The CDR3 runs 13 residues. These data belong to a study of blood T cells in healthy people across ages. General study results and limits: TCR beta diversity, measured per million T cells, fell in a roughly linear way with age. Naive CD4+ cells and diversity were both higher in long-lived donors than in aged donors.

The second PCR ran about 6 to 11 cycles with a sample-barcoded 5' primer and J-beta primers. With 12 random nucleotides, a template-switch adaptor tagged each individual cDNA molecule. MiXCR was run by TCRdb on the 5' RACE reads, yielding one entry per CDR3 protein. The table shows about 1.8 million distinct CDR3 sequences, with 40% to 55% occurring only once. This TCR came from a woman aged 40 to 50 in good health. The source material was blood. This rearrangement joins TRBV6-5 to TRBJ2-1; D possibly corresponds to TRBD1 (6 bases). CDR3 nucleotides: TGTGCCAGCAGTTACGGGACAATGGGGGAGCAGTTCTTC. As protein: CASSYGTMGEQFF.